These 25 T cell receptor beta chains share one sample of origin, sequenced in a study of shared clonotypes between healthy human individuals. Sequencing was performed with immunoSEQ multiplex PCR; in TCRdb, only in-frame clones are kept and a portion is missing. The sample has under 600,000 clones, more than 95% seen once. Material: naive CD4+ T cells sorted from blood. Stated subset: CD45RA+ positively selected. The source is a woman in her 30s in good health.

CDR3: CASSAYSKGYWSYEQYF. CDR3 nucleotide sequence: TGTGCCAGCAGTGCATACAGTAAGGGGTATTGGTCCTACGAGCAGTACTTC. The genes are TRBV6-1 and TRBJ2-7; a possible D gene is TRBD1 (5 bases). Germline-derived CDR1 and CDR2 are MNHNS and SASEGT. The ends were cut back, 4 bases at V and 1 base at J, with 20 bases in the middle. This CDR3 is 17 amino acids long.

The V call is TRBV5-6, the J call TRBJ1-4; D possibly corresponds to TRBD1 (6 bases). The CDR3 runs 15 residues. Germline CDR1 SGHDT, CDR2 YYEEEE. Trimming left V 2 bases short and J 8 bases short, with 16 bases between. The CDR3 loop is CASSLGAQGGEKLFF. The CDR3 DNA reads TGTGCCAGCAGCTTAGGGGCACAGGGAGGCGAAAAACTGTTTTTT.

This rearrangement joins TRBV6-1 to TRBJ2-2; 8 positions match TRBD2. The V segment lost 1 base and the J segment 1 base; nucleotides outside the gene matches: 2. There are 16 residues in the CDR3. Germline CDR1 and CDR2: MNHNS and SASEGT. CDR3 bases: TGTGCCAGCAGTGAAGTAGCGGGGTGGAACACCGGGGAGCTGTTTTTT. It is translated as CASSEVAGWNTGELFF.

The chain recombines TRBV2 with TRBJ2-1; 7 bases agree with TRBD2. The CDR3 loop spans 13 amino acids. V gave up 7 bases and J gave up 3 bases; unmatched junction bases: 3. Germline lookup yields CDR1 SNHLY and CDR2 FYNNEI. The CDR3 DNA sequence: TGTGCCAGCAACGCGGGAGACTACAATGAGCAGTTCTTC. Protein sequence: CASNAGDYNEQFF. The whole variable domain, filled in from reference TRBV2 and TRBJ2-1, reads EPEVTQTPSHQVTQMGQEVILRCVPISNHLYFYWYRQILGQKVEFLVSFYNNEISEKSEIFDDQFSVERPDGSNFTLKIRSTKLEDSAMYFCASNAGDYNEQFFGPGTRLTVL.

The J gene is TRBJ2-1, the V gene TRBV19; no firm D call. CDR3 size: 14 residues. CDR1 is LNHDA and CDR2 is SQIVND in the germline V gene (reference sequence). V was pared by 2 bases and J by 5 bases, with 10 bases between. The CDR3 DNA sequence: TGTGCCAGTAGTATACCCACGTCGCACAATGAGCAGTTCTTC. Protein product: CASSIPTSHNEQFF.

The chain combines TRBV10-3 with TRBJ2-3, with 8 bases fitting TRBD1. V lost 11 bases, J lost 2 bases, and 9 bases stayed unmatched. Germline CDR1 ENHRY, CDR2 SYGVKD. The CDR3 runs to 14 residues. The CDR3 sequence: CARWTGSDTDTQYF. In DNA, the CDR3 is TGTGCCCGGTGGACAGGGTCTGACACAGATACGCAGTATTTT.

The CDR3 is CASSEETGVGDTIYF. The DNA of the CDR3 is TGTGCCAGCAGTGAAGAGACAGGGGTTGGGGACACCATATATTTT. The chain couples TRBV2 to TRBJ1-3; 8 nucleotides agree with TRBD1. J lost 8 bases, V lost 1 base, and 7 bases had no gene match. CDR3 length equals 15 residues. Per germline, CDR1 SNHLY and CDR2 FYNNEI.

This clone was observed a single time. This chain joins TRBV7-2 and TRBJ2-1, with TRBD2 matching over 15 bases. With V trimmed by 1 base and J by 4 bases, 2 bases remained unmatched. The CDR3 totals 17 residues. CDR1 is SGHTA and CDR2 is FQGNSA in the germline V gene. The CDR3 DNA sequence: TGTGCCAGCAGCTTAGGGACTAGCGGGAGGGTATACAATGAGCAGTTCTTC. Translating it yields CASSLGTSGRVYNEQFF.

The chain couples TRBV30 to TRBJ2-1; weak D call: TRBD2 (6 bases). The CDR3 has 13 residues. Germline assignment: CDR1 GTSNPN and CDR2 SVGIG (reference sequence). The germline V and J ends were trimmed by 0 bases and 7 bases, with 10 bases remaining between them. This chain's CDR3 is CAWSVSSVNEQFF. DNA of the CDR3: TGTGCCTGGAGTGTATCTAGCGTGAATGAGCAGTTCTTC.

The rearrangement links TRBV5-1 to TRBJ2-7, with 11 positions matching TRBD2. CDR3 length: 15 amino acids. Per germline, CDR1 SGHRS and CDR2 YFSETQ. V gave up 4 bases and J gave up 6 bases; unmatched junction bases: 9. The CDR3 DNA reads as TGCGCCAGCAGCCCTCTAGCGGGAGGCTCGACCGAGCAGTACTTC. Translated: CASSPLAGGSTEQYF.

The rearrangement uses TRBV28 and TRBJ2-7; TRBD2 agrees at 10 bases. The CDR3 has 15 residues. J gave up 2 bases and V 6 bases, and 7 bases lay outside the gene matches. Germline V lookup: CDR1 MDHEN, CDR2 SYDVKM. The CDR3 DNA reads as TGTGCCAGCAGGCCCCCGAGCGGGAGGGCCTACGAGCAGTACTTC. This encodes CASRPPSGRAYEQYF.

The chain has TRBV10-3 and TRBJ2-1; D gene ambiguous. The V end lost 3 bases, the J end lost 9 bases, and 6 bases lay between the germline ends. Germline lookup yields CDR1 ENHRY and CDR2 SYGVKD. This CDR3 has 11 residues. CDR3 nucleotides: TGTGCCATCAGTGAACAGACTGAGCAGTTCTTC. It translates to CAISEQTEQFF.

The rearrangement joins TRBV5-1 to TRBJ1-3; D gene ambiguous. This CDR3 is 14 amino acids long. The germline V gene has CDR1 SGHRS and CDR2 YFSETQ. The germline V and J ends were trimmed by 2 bases and 0 bases, with 6 bases remaining between them. The CDR3 here is CASSLTTSGNTIYF. The DNA for the CDR3 is TGCGCCAGCAGCTTAACAACCTCTGGAAACACCATATATTTT. The entire variable domain, with the rest obtained from reference TRBV5-1 and TRBJ1-3, is as follows: KAGVTQTPRYLIKTRGQQVTLSCSPISGHRSVSWYQQTPGQGLQFLFEYFSETQRNKGNFPGRFSGRQFSNSRSEMNVSTLELGDSALYLCASSLTTSGNTIYFGEGSWLTVV.

The genes are TRBV6-6 and TRBJ1-6, with a tentative D call TRBD1 (6 bases). The V end lost 8 bases, the J end lost 8 bases, and 19 bases lay between the germline ends. Germline loops: CDR1 MNHNY, CDR2 SVGAGI (reference sequence). The CDR3 length is 15 residues. This chain's CDR3 is CASSPGRTAYSPLHF. The CDR3, as DNA: TGTGCCAGCTCACCGGGAAGGACAGCGTATTCACCCCTCCACTTT.

The rearrangement links TRBV7-2 to TRBJ2-2; 10 bases are shared with TRBD2. V was pared by 5 bases and J by 5 bases, with 11 bases of the junction left unmatched. CDR1 is SGHTA and CDR2 is FQGNSA in the germline V gene. The CDR3 runs 17 residues. The CDR3 protein is CASSGLKAGGLTGELFF. The CDR3 bases are TGTGCCAGCAGCGGACTAAAAGCGGGAGGGTTAACCGGGGAGCTGTTTTTT.

The CDR3 DNA is TGCGCCAGCAGCCAAGAAAGAGGAGACTATAGATCATCACCCCTCCACTTT. Translating it yields CASSQERGDYRSSPLHF. The chain combines TRBV4-1 with TRBJ1-6; D gene unclear. V lost 0 bases to trimming and J lost 10 bases, with 19 bases between them. Germline V gene data show CDR1 as MGHRA and CDR2 as YSYEKL. This CDR3 is built from 17 residues.

Concerning this clone: At one boundary the junction diverges from the germline segment, which might be a read error. This chain links TRBV5-1 with TRBJ2-1, with D possibly matching TRBD2 (6 bases). Germline V gene lookup returns CDR1 SGHRS and CDR2 YFSETQ. This CDR3 comprises 14 residues. The CDR3 spells CASIPEGSNNEQFF. The CDR3, as DNA: TGCGCCAGCATCCCGGAGGGCTCCAACAATGAGCAGTTCTTC.

The chain employs TRBV15 and TRBJ2-7; D is unresolved. The CDR3 totals 11 residues. The V gene's germline CDR1 is LNHNV and CDR2 YYDKDF (reference sequence). V dropped 4 bases and J dropped 2 bases, with 3 bases sitting between them. CDR3 sequence reads: CATSNAYEQYF. The CDR3 DNA reads as TGTGCCACCAGCAACGCCTACGAGCAGTACTTC.

The CDR3 here is CASSPRGSEVTGELFF. The CDR3 DNA follows: TGTGCCAGCTCACCAAGAGGGTCTGAGGTCACCGGGGAGCTGTTTTTT. This chain links TRBV18 with TRBJ2-2, with D maybe TRBD2 (5 bases). Germline V gene lookup returns CDR1 KGHSH and CDR2 LQKENI. The CDR3 has 16 amino acids. The germline V and J ends were trimmed by 2 bases and 4 bases, with 14 bases remaining between them. The full variable domain, rest sourced from reference TRBV18 and TRBJ2-2, is NAGVMQNPRHLVRRRGQEARLRCSPMKGHSHVYWYRQLPEEGLKFMVYLQKENIIDESGMPKERFSAEFPKEGPSILRIQQVVRGDSAAYFCASSPRGSEVTGELFFGEGSRLTVL.

The chain has TRBV7-9 and TRBJ2-7; D is undetermined. Trimming stripped 1 base from V and 3 bases from J, with 16 bases between. In germline, CDR1 is SEHNR, CDR2 FQNEAQ (reference sequence). There are 16 residues in the CDR3. CDR3 in amino acids: CASSLDRTPWGYEQYF. The CDR3 bases are TGTGCCAGCAGCTTAGATAGGACGCCCTGGGGCTACGAGCAGTACTTC.

Here the CDR3 DNA reads TGCGCCAGCAGCCTTGAGAGGGGAGGACAGCCCCAGCATTTT. Residues: CASSLERGGQPQHF. J is TRBJ1-5 and V is TRBV4-1; D possibly corresponds to TRBD1 (5 bases). Looked up from germline, CDR1 is MGHRA and CDR2 is YSYEKL. The CDR3 extends over 14 amino acids. The V end lost 4 bases, the J end lost 7 bases, and 14 bases lay between the germline ends.

This rearrangement joins TRBV23-1 to TRBJ2-7, with D hard to call. TRBV23-1 is classed as an ORF, of uncertain function. Trimming removed 3 bases from V and 7 bases from J, with 10 bases in between. The length of the CDR3 is 12 residues. This chain's CDR3 is CASSQNSWEQYF. The DNA for the CDR3 is TGCGCCAGCAGTCAGAACAGTTGGGAGCAGTACTTC.

The V and J genes are TRBV4-1 and TRBJ1-5; TRBD1 might be the D (6 bases). The CDR3 is 15 residues long. The germline CDR1 and CDR2 sequences are MGHRA and YSYEKL. Trimming removed 6 bases from V and 2 bases from J, with 14 bases in between. CDR3 DNA sequence: TGCGCCAGCAGATACGACAGGTTCGGCAATCAGCCCCAGCATTTT. Protein product: CASRYDRFGNQPQHF.

The gene calls are TRBV11-1 and TRBJ2-1; D is unresolved. Trimming took 4 bases from V and 9 from J, leaving 13 bases between them. CDR1 is SGHAT, CDR2 FQDESV, per germline (reference sequence). This CDR3 region has 13 residues. The CDR3: CASSYRGFTEQFF. DNA for the CDR3: TGTGCCAGCAGCTATCGCGGTTTTACTGAGCAGTTCTTC.

The V gene is TRBV28, the J gene TRBJ1-5, with D perhaps TRBD1 (6 bases). The CDR3 has 11 amino acids. Per germline, CDR1 MDHEN and CDR2 SYDVKM. Trimming took 10 bases from V and 4 from J, leaving 8 bases between them. The CDR3 is CATQGNQPQHF. The CDR3 nucleotides are TGTGCCACCCAGGGGAATCAGCCCCAGCATTTT.